The clone carrying this T cell receptor beta chain was picked up many times. This specimen comes from a study of regulatory T cells in long-lasting Graves disease. Researchers made TCR beta libraries by using iRepertoire HTBI primers and running Arm-PCR on CDR3 regions. In the original processing: Identified across the samples were some 62 TRBV segments and roughly 14 TRBJ segments. TCRdb redid the calling of the multiplex PCR reads with MiXCR, one entry per CDR3 protein. These V and J calls derive from TCRdb rather than the authors' analysis. The sample yields roughly 420,000 distinct CDR3 sequences, about 16% seen once. Time point meaning: newly diagnosed GD, antithyroid drugs for less than 3 months. PBMC-extracted RNA yielded the TCR library. Germline CDR1 is MNHEY and CDR2 is SVGEGT. Trimming took off 0 bases at V and 2 bases at J, with 20 bases between the two ends. The CDR3 loop spans 18 amino acids.

These data also formed part of another study, on T cells in Graves' hyperthyroidism and ophthalmopathy.

This TCR was sampled from a woman between 18 and 29 years old with Graves disease. The sample consisted of peripheral blood mononuclear cells (PBMCs), taken at new diagnosis, from a patient treated with antithyroid drugs. The chain links TRBV6-2 or TRBV6-3 to TRBJ2-7; D is undetermined. The CDR3 DNA is TGTGCCAGCAGTTACTCGTCCTATAGTAATCGGAATCCCTACGAGCAGTACTTC. This encodes CASSYSSYSNRNPYEQYF.